The 25 T cell receptor beta chains presented below share a single source sample, sequenced in a study of blood T cells in healthy people across ages. A J-beta primer mix and a sample-barcoded 5' primer were used in a second PCR of about 6 to 12 cycles. TCRdb reanalysed the 5' RACE reads using MiXCR and keeps one entry per CDR3 protein. The table has hundreds of thousands of distinct CDR3 sequences, approximately 21% seen once; the top ten hold 3.5% to 4%. The sequencing sample was made of blood. These receptors came from an older man in good health.

The rearrangement joins TRBV2 to TRBJ2-4; 8 bases are shared with TRBD1. The J segment lost 9 bases and the V segment lost 1 base, leaving 2 bases of the junction unmatched. This CDR3 has 13 amino acids. Germline assignment: CDR1 SNHLY and CDR2 FYNNEI. The CDR3 reads CASSEVGQGIQYF. Here the CDR3 DNA reads TGTGCCAGCAGTGAAGTAGGACAGGGCATTCAGTACTTC.

The CDR3 DNA reads TGTGCCAGCAGTTACCGCGGATTAGCCAAAAACATTCAGTACTTC. Protein sequence: CASSYRGLAKNIQYF. The chain recombines TRBV6-2 or TRBV6-3 with TRBJ2-4, with D hard to call. Germline-derived CDR1 and CDR2 are MNHEY and SVGEGT. Trimming took off 2 bases at V and 0 bases at J, with 8 bases between the two ends. The CDR3 runs to 15 residues.

With respect to this clonotype: The conserved phenylalanine or tryptophan normally closing the CDR3 is absent here, so this likely arose from a read error. The chain combines TRBV12-3 or TRBV12-4 with TRBJ2-2, with 12 bases aligning to TRBD2. V lost 7 bases and J lost 6; bases outside the gene matches: 9. The CDR3 covers 16 residues. The CDR3 region is CASNLAGGKLSGELFL. As DNA, the CDR3 is TGTGCCAGCAACCTAGCGGGGGGGAAGCTTTCCGGGGAGCTGTTTCTT.

This chain joins TRBV7-9 and TRBJ2-2; perhaps TRBD2 as D (7 bases). Germline assignment: CDR1 SEHNR and CDR2 FQNEAQ (reference sequence). The CDR3 is made up of 14 amino acids. CDR3 nucleotides: TGTGGGGGGGGCCTCCAGGGTATCACCGGGGAGCTGTTTTTT. This codes for CGGGLQGITGELFF. Drawing the rest from reference TRBV7-9 and TRBJ2-2, the complete variable domain is DTGVSQNPRHKITKRGQNVTFRCDPISEHNRLYWYRQTLGQGPEFLTYFQNEAQLEKSRLLSDRFSAERPKGSFSTLEIQRTEQGDSAMYLCGGGLQGITGELFFGEGSRLTVL.

The genes are TRBV20-1 and TRBJ1-1; 9 bases match TRBD1. Germline V CDR1 and CDR2: DFQATT, SNEGSKA (reference sequence). The V gene end was trimmed by 1 base and the J gene end by 11 bases; junction bases not matched to a gene: 11. The CDR3 spans 14 residues. CDR3 protein: CSARGDRELSGAFF. CDR3 coding DNA: TGCAGTGCTAGAGGGGACAGGGAATTGTCCGGGGCTTTCTTT.

This clonotype occurred a few times. The CDR3 nucleotides are TGCAGCCTCCGGGTCGGTAGCGGGGCGGGTGAGCAGTTCTTC. Its protein product is CSLRVGSGAGEQFF. The V call is TRBV29-1, the J call TRBJ2-5; 8 bases are shared with TRBD2. The end of the DNA fits TRBJ2-1 better, so the J call may be wrong. CDR3 length: 14 amino acids. Germline V gene data show CDR1 as SQVTM and CDR2 as ANQGSEA.

The table lists this clonotype with a few counts. V is TRBV10-3 and J is TRBJ2-7, with a weak D call TRBD2 (6 bases). V was cut by 0 bases and J by 4 bases, with 13 bases left in between. Germline V gives CDR1 ENHRY, CDR2 SYGVKD. This CDR3 has 15 amino acids. CDR3 sequence: CAISESREGRYEQYF. The CDR3 DNA reads TGTGCCATCAGTGAGTCCCGCGAAGGGAGGTACGAGCAGTACTTC.

The chain links TRBV25-1 to TRBJ2-5; no definite D call. TRBJ2-1 explains the end of the DNA better; the J call may be wrong. CDR3 length equals 15 residues. Germline CDR1 MGHDK, CDR2 SYGVNS. The CDR3 here is CATSSPYVPYNEQFF. The CDR3 nucleotides are TGTGCCACCTCAAGCCCCTATGTCCCCTACAATGAGCAGTTCTTC.

The sample holds a few counts of this clonotype. The chain joins TRBV5-1 to TRBJ2-5; 10 nucleotides match TRBD2. The J call is doubtful: the DNA matches TRBJ2-7 better. CDR3 length: 15 residues. Germline assignment: CDR1 SGHRS and CDR2 YFSETQ. CDR3 coding DNA: TGCGCCAGCAGTGTCTCTAGCGGGAGTACGGACGAGCAGTACTTC. It translates to CASSVSSGSTDEQYF.

This sequence joins TRBV27 and TRBJ2-5; 9 nucleotides line up with TRBD2. The germline V gene encodes CDR1 MNHEY and CDR2 SMNVEV (reference sequence). The CDR3 runs 16 residues. V shed 5 bases, J shed 11 bases, and the junction held 18 bases outside the gene matches. CDR3 DNA sequence: TGTGCCAGCAGTATAATACCTAGGCGGGAGGGTTTACAGCAGTACTTC. This encodes CASSIIPRREGLQQYF.

In this sample, this clonotype turned up a few times. A junction boundary mismatches the germline segment, possibly from a read error. V and J are TRBV20-1 and TRBJ1-5, with D possibly matching TRBD1 (6 bases). CDR1 DFQATT and CDR2 SNEGSKA come from the germline V gene (reference sequence). The CDR3 contains 14 residues. CDR3 protein: CGAQDRTSNQPQHF. The CDR3 nucleotides are TGCGGTGCGCAAGACAGGACTAGCAATCAGCCCCAGCATTTT.

Comments on this clonotype: With a much larger clone just one base away, this may be a read error. The chain carries TRBV13 and TRBJ1-1; TRBD1 is a possible D gene (5 bases). There are 17 residues in the CDR3. From germline, CDR1 is PRHDT and CDR2 FYEKMQ (reference sequence). CDR3 loop: CASSLGAPRQWNTEALF. Written as DNA, the CDR3 is TGTGCCAGCAGCTTAGGCGCACCGAGACAGTGGAACACTGAAGCTCTCTTT.

The chain uses TRBV6-5 and TRBJ2-5; 7 nucleotides agree with TRBD1. The J call may be in error: the DNA end matches TRBJ2-7 better. CDR1 and CDR2 (germline): MNHEY, SVGAGI. The CDR3 has 14 residues. The CDR3 sequence is CASRGAGGFYEQYF. In DNA, the CDR3 is TGTGCCAGCAGAGGGGCAGGGGGTTTCTACGAGCAGTACTTC.

The sample holds a few counts of this clonotype. The V call is TRBV7-2, the J call TRBJ2-1, with 9 bases identical to TRBD2. CDR3 length: 15 residues. Germline values: CDR1 SGHTA, CDR2 FQGNSA. Unmatched junction bases numbered 4, after V lost 1 base and J lost 6 bases. The CDR3 nucleotides read TGTGCCAGCAGCTTAGGTGGACTAGCGAGCAATGAGCAGTTCTTC. Its protein product is CASSLGGLASNEQFF. Combining the CDR3 with reference TRBV7-2 and TRBJ2-1 gives the whole variable domain GAGVSQSPSNKVTEKGKDVELRCDPISGHTALYWYRQSLGQGLEFLIYFQGNSAPDKSGLPSDRFSAERTGGSVSTLTIQRTQQEDSAVYLCASSLGGLASNEQFFGPGTRLTVL.

This clonotype was seen a single time. This sequence joins TRBV4-1 and TRBJ2-1, with TRBD1 as a possible D gene (5 bases). The V end was cut by 4 bases, the J end by 8 bases, with 12 bases between. Germline V lookup: CDR1 MGHRA, CDR2 YSYEKL. This CDR3 has 13 amino acids. CDR3 nucleotides: TGCGCCAGCAGCCGATACAGGTCCGATGAGCAGTTCTTC. This sequence encodes CASSRYRSDEQFF.

V gene TRBV10-3 combines with J gene TRBJ2-7; 9 nucleotides line up with TRBD1. Germline V gene sequence: CDR1 ENHRY, CDR2 SYGVKD. The CDR3 length is 18 residues. With 3 bases clipped from V and 3 bases from J, the junction kept 15 bases outside the gene matches. The CDR3 nucleotides read TGTGCCATCAGTGAAACCGGGACAGGGAACACTCATGACTACGAGCAGTACTTC. Encoded protein: CAISETGTGNTHDYEQYF.

This chain joins TRBV21-1 and TRBJ1-4; the table gives TRBD1 as D, unverified against the DNA. TRBV21-1 is a known pseudogene. CDR3 length equals 15 residues. The CDR3 protein is CASSKEGREREKLFF. The CDR3 nucleotides read TGTGCCAGCAGCAAAGAGGGCAGGGAGCGGGAAAAACTGTTTTTT.

This clonotype occurred a few times. The V and J genes are TRBV12-3 or TRBV12-4 and TRBJ2-7, with TRBD1 as a possible D gene (5 bases). V was cut by 5 bases and J by 0 bases, with 8 bases left in between. The CDR3 sequence is 13 residues long. The CDR3 spells CASSDSTSYEQYF. CDR3 nucleotide sequence: TGTGCCAGCAGTGACAGCACCTCCTACGAGCAGTACTTC.

The rearrangement uses TRBV11-2 and TRBJ1-4; 8 bases are shared with TRBD1. Germline V gene lookup returns CDR1 SGHAT and CDR2 FQNNGV. This CDR3 contains 15 residues. The J segment lost 4 bases and the V segment lost 2 bases, leaving 3 bases of the junction unmatched. The CDR3 DNA reads as TGTGCCAGCAGCTTACAGGGGGCTGGTAATGAAAAACTGTTTTTT. Translated, it gives CASSLQGAGNEKLFF.

Ten or more counts support this clonotype. The chain uses TRBV18 and TRBJ2-2; TRBD2 agrees at 10 bases. The junction had 8 bases not matched to a gene; V was cut back by 6 bases and J by 4 bases. CDR3 length: 16 amino acids. The V gene's germline CDR1 is KGHSH and CDR2 LQKENI. CDR3: CASSPRTSGSTGELFF. DNA of the CDR3: TGTGCCAGCTCGCCTAGGACTAGCGGTAGCACCGGGGAGCTGTTTTTT.

The genes are TRBV20-1 and TRBJ2-2; tentatively, D is TRBD2 (5 bases). The germline CDR1 and CDR2 sequences are DFQATT and SNEGSKA (reference sequence). V dropped 0 bases and J dropped 0 bases, with 11 bases sitting between them. The CDR3 is made up of 16 amino acids. CDR3 bases: TGCAGTGCTAGAGATCGAACTAGACCGAACACCGGGGAGCTGTTTTTT. Residues: CSARDRTRPNTGELFF.

Only a few counts were recorded for this clonotype. The chain employs TRBV6-5 and TRBJ2-7; TRBD2 aligns across 9 bases. Judging by the DNA end, TRBJ2-1 fits better; the J call may be wrong. Germline values: CDR1 MNHEY, CDR2 SVGAGI. The CDR3 is made up of 15 amino acids. CDR3 protein: CASRYGGTSIDEQFF. DNA of the CDR3: TGTGCCAGCAGGTATGGAGGGACTAGCATCGATGAGCAGTTCTTC.

V usage is TRBV6-5 and J usage is TRBJ2-7; D perhaps matches TRBD1 (6 bases). Germline V gene lookup returns CDR1 MNHEY and CDR2 SVGAGI. The V and J ends lost 2 bases and 0 bases respectively, with 17 bases between them. The CDR3 is made up of 17 amino acids. The CDR3 sequence is CASSYKETGPLSYEQYF. CDR3 in DNA: TGTGCCAGCAGTTACAAAGAGACAGGACCCCTCTCCTACGAGCAGTACTTC.

A few counts support this clonotype. The chain employs TRBV5-1 and TRBJ2-7; D call uncertain. The CDR3 is 12 amino acids. Germline assignment: CDR1 SGHRS and CDR2 YFSETQ. V gave up 5 bases and J gave up 1 base, with 7 bases separating them. CDR3 sequence reads: CASRDASYEQYF. The CDR3 DNA sequence: TGCGCCAGCAGGGACGCATCCTACGAGCAGTACTTC.

V usage is TRBV29-1 and J usage is TRBJ2-5; a weak D match, TRBD1 (6 bases). Trimming took 4 bases from V and 4 from J, leaving 16 bases between them. CDR3 length equals 14 residues. Per the germline V gene, CDR1 is SQVTM and CDR2 is ANQGSEA. The CDR3 DNA is TGCAGCGTTGCATTCGGCAGGGGCGGAGAGACCCAGTACTTC. This encodes CSVAFGRGGETQYF.